Below are 11 T cell receptor beta chains sequenced from a single sample in a study of early T cells in non-severe SARS-CoV-2 infection. TCRdb processed the 5' RACE reads anew with MiXCR; each CDR3 protein has one entry. Of 65,000 to 95,000 distinct CDR3 sequences listed, around 9.9% were seen once; the top ten hold approximately 5%. Sequenced input: whole blood. The receptor set was obtained from an adult who was a healthcare worker with PCR-confirmed SARS-CoV-2 infection or an uninfected control (not recorded which).

This clonotype was picked up many times. This chain links TRBV4-1 with TRBJ1-4; D ambiguous. The ends were cut back, 0 bases at V and 6 bases at J, with 11 bases in the middle. CDR1 and CDR2 (germline): MGHRA, YSYEKL. This CDR3 region has 15 residues. CDR3 loop: CASSQDSPGDEKLFF. CDR3 bases: TGCGCCAGCAGCCAAGACTCTCCCGGGGATGAAAAACTGTTTTTT.

This chain connects TRBV10-3 to TRBJ1-1, with TRBD1 matching over 7 bases. The CDR3 covers 14 residues. V shed 6 bases, J shed 3 bases, and the junction held 7 bases outside the gene matches. Germline CDR1 and CDR2: ENHRY and SYGVKD. This CDR3 is CAISAQGLDTEAFF. CDR3 nucleotide sequence: TGTGCCATCAGCGCACAGGGGCTGGACACTGAAGCTTTCTTT.

About this clonotype itself: A much larger clone differs by one base, so this may be a read error. The chain combines TRBV28 with TRBJ1-1; a possible D gene is TRBD1 (6 bases). The CDR3 sequence is 14 residues long. The germline V gene encodes CDR1 MDHEN and CDR2 SYDVKM. V was shortened by 9 bases and J by 6 bases, with 20 bases between the two germline ends. The CDR3 is CARREGGPHSEAFF. In DNA form, the CDR3 reads TGTGCCAGGAGAGAAGGGGGGCCCCACTCTGAAGCTTTCTTT.

This clonotype has only a few counts. J is TRBJ2-2 and V is TRBV11-3; a weak D match, TRBD1 (5 bases). There are 16 residues in the CDR3. Germline CDR1 and CDR2: SGHNT and YENEEA. V shed 5 bases and J shed 6 bases, with 19 bases lying between them. CDR3 sequence reads: CASSQWGEPYAGELFF. CDR3 nucleotides: TGTGCCAGCAGCCAATGGGGCGAACCTTACGCCGGGGAGCTGTTTTTT.

The chain combines TRBV5-6 with TRBJ2-7; weak D call: TRBD2 (5 bases). Trimming cost V 6 bases and J 6 bases, with 16 bases left between them. The CDR3 is 13 amino acids. Germline loops: CDR1 SGHDT, CDR2 YYEEEE. The CDR3 DNA reads TGTGCCAGCACCCTGGGGAGAGTCACCGAGCAGTACTTC. Protein product: CASTLGRVTEQYF.

The rearrangement joins TRBV6-5 to TRBJ2-2, with 8 positions matching TRBD2. Germline assignment: CDR1 MNHEY and CDR2 SVGAGI. The CDR3 covers 18 residues. The junction had 14 bases not matched to a gene; V was cut back by 7 bases and J by 1 base. The CDR3 is CASTQVWGGRLNTGELFF. As DNA, the CDR3 is TGTGCCAGCACCCAGGTCTGGGGCGGGAGGTTGAACACCGGGGAGCTGTTTTTT.

This clonotype was counted a few times. The gene calls are TRBV28 and TRBJ1-6; D gene uncertain. V was shortened by 6 bases and J by 4 bases, with 13 bases between the two germline ends. The CDR3 sequence is 15 residues long. Germline lookup yields CDR1 MDHEN and CDR2 SYDVKM. CDR3 in amino acids: CASREEGTYNSPLHF. The DNA for the CDR3 is TGTGCCAGCAGAGAAGAAGGAACGTATAATTCACCCCTCCACTTT.

The chain uses TRBV6-1 and TRBJ2-7, with 8 bases lining up with TRBD2. Per germline, CDR1 MNHNS and CDR2 SASEGT. V lost 6 bases, J lost 2 bases, and 3 bases stayed unmatched. This CDR3 region has 13 residues. The CDR3 spells CASRISGTYEQYF. The CDR3 nucleotides are TGTGCCAGCAGGATTAGCGGGACCTACGAGCAGTACTTC.

In its sample, this clonotype was seen a few times. This chain joins TRBV4-2 and TRBJ2-7; D gene unclear. Per the germline V gene, CDR1 is LGHNA and CDR2 is YNFKEQ. The CDR3 extends over 15 amino acids. Trimming took 0 bases from V and 0 from J, leaving 9 bases between them. This CDR3 is CASSQDITTSYEQYF. The CDR3 DNA reads TGTGCCAGCAGCCAAGATATAACCACCTCCTACGAGCAGTACTTC.

This clonotype was found many times. The chain is built from TRBV5-1 and TRBJ2-5; the D is unclear. The CDR3 loop spans 14 amino acids. Germline lookup yields CDR1 SGHRS and CDR2 YFSETQ. The ends were cut back, 0 bases at V and 2 bases at J, with 8 bases in the middle. CDR3: CASSLDPGQETQYF. The CDR3 DNA sequence: TGCGCCAGCAGCTTGGATCCCGGACAAGAGACCCAGTACTTC.

This clonotype was counted ten times or more. The CDR3 reads CASSQPNSDTEAFF. The CDR3 nucleotides read TGTGCCAGCAGTCAACCGAATAGTGATACTGAAGCTTTCTTT. V is TRBV7-8 and J is TRBJ1-1; D gene ambiguous. V lost 6 bases to trimming and J lost 5 bases, with 16 bases between them. The CDR3 spans 14 residues. Germline V lookup: CDR1 SGHVS, CDR2 FQNEAQ. The full variable domain, its missing parts supplied by reference TRBV7-8 and TRBJ1-1, is GAGVSQSPRYKVAKRGQDVALRCDPISGHVSLFWYQQALGQGPEFLTYFQNEAQLDKSGLPSDRFFAERPEGSVSTLKIQRTQQEDSAVYLCASSQPNSDTEAFFGQGTRLTVV.